What follows describes a single T cell receptor beta chain. These data originate in a study of blood T cell repertoires in COVID-19. Study summary: Whether acute or convalescent, the COVID-19 samples came from the United States, Italy and Spain. Nucleic acid was either cDNA or gDNA, and it came from T cells, B-cell-depleted T cells, or PBMCs.

There are 14 residues in the CDR3. Unmatched junction bases numbered 3, after V lost 2 bases and J lost 4 bases. Per the germline V gene, CDR1 is MNHEY and CDR2 is SVGAGI. Authors' analysis steps: The assay estimated nucleated cells by amplifying reference gene primers. The data were produced by immunoSEQ multiplex PCR, yet TCRdb's version contains in-frame clones alone and is incomplete. The V and J calls and clone size were taken over from that table, and D and trimming were inferred from the DNA. Of 200,000 to 300,000 clones in the sample, less than 90% were seen once. The genes are TRBV6-5 and TRBJ1-2; TRBD1 agrees at 8 bases. The source is a man in his 60s with acute or convalescent COVID-19. The sequenced sample was peripheral blood. The CDR3 coding sequence is TGTGCCAGCAGTTACCGGGACAGGTTCTATGGCTACACCTTC. Protein sequence: CASSYRDRFYGYTF.